One and the same sample provided the 19 T cell receptor beta chains below, sequenced in a study of cytomegalovirus exposure and HLA in healthy donors. Primers for the PCR totalled 60 Vbeta and 13 Jbeta. This table comes from immunoSEQ multiplex PCR, and its TCRdb copy is limited to in-frame clones, with some not included. The sample gives 150,000 to 170,000 clones, around 72% of which show up once; around 1.5% is in the top ten. The sequenced sample was PBMCs. The origin of the receptors is a man between 18 and 29 years old in good health and CMV-seronegative.

This clone appeared once. The rearrangement joins TRBV27 to TRBJ2-1; D perhaps matches TRBD1 (6 bases). Germline V gene sequence: CDR1 MNHEY, CDR2 SMNVEV (reference sequence). CDR3 length: 13 residues. The V gene lost 3 bases and the J gene lost 6 bases, with 9 bases spanning the gap. In DNA, the CDR3 is TGTGCCAGCAGTTTGGCCAGGGGCAATGAGCAGTTCTTC. Protein: CASSLARGNEQFF.

This clone came up many times. CDR3 sequence: CASSSVAGDYEQYF. The CDR3 DNA reads TGTGCCAGCTCATCCGTAGCGGGGGACTACGAGCAGTACTTC. This sequence joins TRBV18 and TRBJ2-7, with 9 bases lining up with TRBD2. Germline CDR1 reads KGHSH; CDR2 reads LQKENI. The CDR3 has 14 residues. Trimming cost V 5 bases and J 3 bases; bases outside gene matches: 5.

The chain uses TRBV11-2 and TRBJ2-7; perhaps TRBD1 as D (5 bases). V shed 3 bases and J shed 0 bases, with 6 bases lying between them. CDR1 SGHAT and CDR2 FQNNGV come from the germline V gene. CDR3 length equals 13 residues. CDR3 residues: CASSFDSSYEQYF. The CDR3 bases are TGTGCCAGCAGCTTCGACAGCTCCTACGAGCAGTACTTC.

The chain couples TRBV10-3 to TRBJ1-5, with TRBD1 matching 9 bases. J lost 7 bases, V lost 8 bases, and 6 bases had no gene match. Germline CDR1 reads ENHRY; CDR2 reads SYGVKD. The CDR3 loop spans 13 amino acids. CDR3 in amino acids: CAIGTGQDQPQHF. The CDR3 DNA reads TGTGCCATCGGGACAGGGCAAGACCAGCCCCAGCATTTT.

The V gene is TRBV9, the J gene TRBJ2-2; a weak D match, TRBD2 (6 bases). CDR1 is SGDLS, CDR2 YYNGEE, per germline. V was pared by 4 bases and J by 6 bases, with 10 bases between. The CDR3 is 13 residues long. This CDR3 reads CASSPPGAGELFF. In DNA, the CDR3 is TGTGCCAGCAGCCCGCCGGGGGCCGGGGAGCTGTTTTTT.

Regarding this clone: At one end, the junction sequence differs from germline, possibly due to a read error. This chain connects TRBV7-9 to TRBJ2-7, with D unclear. The CDR3 consists of 14 residues. The V gene's germline CDR1 is SEHNR and CDR2 FQNEAQ (reference sequence). CDR3: CSSSSSSLSYEQYF. The CDR3 DNA sequence: TGTTCCAGCAGCTCTAGTAGCCTGTCCTACGAGCAGTACTTC.

The chain uses TRBV5-4 and TRBJ1-2; a possible D gene is TRBD1 (5 bases). Trimming removed 4 bases from V and 4 bases from J, with 17 bases in between. Germline loops: CDR1 SGHNT, CDR2 YYREEE (reference sequence). CDR3 length: 15 amino acids. The CDR3 region is CASSRDSGGVYGYTF. The DNA for the CDR3 is TGTGCCAGCAGCAGAGATAGCGGGGGAGTCTATGGCTACACCTTC.

This clone was counted a few times. The genes are TRBV29-1 and TRBJ1-1; tentatively, D is TRBD1 (5 bases). The CDR3 totals 11 residues. CDR1 SQVTM and CDR2 ANQGSEA come from the germline V gene. Trimming stripped 7 bases from V and 5 bases from J, with 11 bases between. The CDR3 DNA sequence: TGCAGCGCCCTCCGGGGGACTGAAGCTTTCTTT. Amino acid sequence: CSALRGTEAFF.

In regard to this clone: Other DNA sequences from this sample encode an identical CDR3 as well. The CDR3 nucleotides are TGCGCCAGCAGTTCCGGGACTAGCGGGAAAGAGACCCAGTACTTC. Translating it yields CASSSGTSGKETQYF. The chain is built from TRBV5-1 and TRBJ2-5; 13 bases line up with TRBD2. The germline V gene encodes CDR1 SGHRS and CDR2 YFSETQ. The V gene end was trimmed by 5 bases and the J gene end by 3 bases; junction bases not matched to a gene: 4. CDR3 length: 15 amino acids.

The rearrangement joins TRBV14 to TRBJ2-6, with TRBD1 as a possible D gene (5 bases). The germline V and J ends were trimmed by 4 bases and 0 bases, with 13 bases remaining between them. The CDR3 has 17 residues. In germline, CDR1 is SGHDN, CDR2 FVKESK. CDR3 protein: CASSPLTGSSGANVLTF. CDR3 sequence (DNA): TGTGCCAGCAGCCCCTTAACAGGTTCCTCTGGGGCCAACGTCCTGACTTTC.

DNA of the CDR3: TGTGCCCACCAACAGGGTACTGAAGCTTTCTTT. Amino acid sequence: CAHQQGTEAFF. V usage is TRBV30 and J usage is TRBJ1-1; TRBD1 is a possible D gene (6 bases). Germline V gene lookup returns CDR1 GTSNPN and CDR2 SVGIG (reference sequence). CDR3 length: 11 residues. V gave up 8 bases and J gave up 5 bases, with 12 bases separating them.

The chain uses TRBV7-2 and TRBJ2-5, with D tentatively TRBD1 (5 bases). Trimming took 1 base from V and 5 from J, leaving 11 bases between them. The germline V gene has CDR1 SGHTA and CDR2 FQGNSA. CDR3 length: 14 residues. This chain's CDR3 is CASSLGGSRETQYF. As DNA, the CDR3 is TGTGCCAGCAGCTTAGGGGGCAGTCGGGAGACCCAGTACTTC.

The chain recombines TRBV28 with TRBJ2-7; TRBD2 matches at 14 bases. CDR3 size: 20 residues. With V trimmed by 5 bases and J by 3 bases, 18 bases remained unmatched. The V gene's germline CDR1 is MDHEN and CDR2 SYDVKM. The DNA for the CDR3 is TGTGCCAGCAGTCAAATCCCGGGCCCGGGGACTAGCGGGAGACTCTACGAGCAGTACTTC. It yields the protein CASSQIPGPGTSGRLYEQYF.

The chain joins TRBV4-3 to TRBJ1-4; D is possibly TRBD1 (6 bases). CDR1 is LGHNA and CDR2 is YSLEER in the germline V gene. The CDR3 contains 17 residues. V was cut by 1 base and J by 0 bases, with 12 bases left in between. The CDR3 protein is CASSQGPQGSTNEKLFF. CDR3 bases: TGCGCCAGCAGCCAAGGGCCACAGGGATCAACTAATGAAAAACTGTTTTTT.

The chain has TRBV18 and TRBJ2-7; TRBD1 is a possible D gene (5 bases). V was pared by 3 bases and J by 5 bases, with 11 bases between. The CDR3 is made up of 13 amino acids. Germline V gives CDR1 KGHSH, CDR2 LQKENI. The DNA of the CDR3 is TGTGCCAGCTCACCCAGGGAAACGCACGAGCAGTACTTC. Amino acids: CASSPRETHEQYF.

This chain uses TRBV5-1 with TRBJ1-4; tentative D call: TRBD1 (5 bases). V was clipped by 4 bases and J by 8 bases, with 21 bases between them. Germline-derived CDR1 and CDR2 are SGHRS and YFSETQ. The CDR3 is 16 residues long. The CDR3 region is CASSVSRGLREEKLFF. The CDR3 DNA sequence: TGCGCCAGCAGCGTGTCCCGCGGCCTCAGGGAAGAAAAACTGTTTTTT.

The chain couples TRBV27 to TRBJ2-6; 7 bases align to TRBD1. Unmatched junction bases numbered 9, after V lost 4 bases and J lost 0 bases. The CDR3 covers 18 residues. CDR1 MNHEY and CDR2 SMNVEV come from the germline V gene (reference sequence). The CDR3 nucleotides read TGTGCCAGCAGTTGGGGACAGCTAGGGCCCTCTGGGGCCAACGTCCTGACTTTC. This encodes CASSWGQLGPSGANVLTF.

The genes are TRBV11-2 and TRBJ2-5; 12 bases line up with TRBD2. V shed 4 bases and J 4 bases; nucleotides not matched to a gene: 4. Per germline, CDR1 SGHAT and CDR2 FQNNGV. The CDR3 is 15 amino acids. CDR3 DNA sequence: TGTGCCAGCAGCTGGACTAGCGGGAACGGAGAGACCCAGTACTTC. Its translation: CASSWTSGNGETQYF.

The chain combines TRBV27 with TRBJ1-5; possibly TRBD1 for D (5 bases). The CDR3 length is 15 residues. V gave up 1 base and J gave up 7 bases, with 14 bases separating them. Germline loops: CDR1 MNHEY, CDR2 SMNVEV (reference sequence). The CDR3 sequence is CASSLWAGNRQPQHF. For the CDR3, the DNA is TGTGCCAGCAGTTTATGGGCAGGGAACAGGCAGCCCCAGCATTTT.